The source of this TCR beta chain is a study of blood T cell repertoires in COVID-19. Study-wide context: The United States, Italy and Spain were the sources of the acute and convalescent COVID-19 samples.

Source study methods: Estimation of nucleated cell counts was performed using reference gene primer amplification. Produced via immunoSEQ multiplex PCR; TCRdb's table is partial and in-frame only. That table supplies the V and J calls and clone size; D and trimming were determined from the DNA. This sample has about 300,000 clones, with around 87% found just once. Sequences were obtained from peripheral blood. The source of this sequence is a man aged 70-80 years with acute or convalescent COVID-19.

The CDR3 nucleotides are TGTGCCTGGAGTGTAGAGGCTCCCTATAGCAATCAGCCCCAGCATTTT. This encodes CAWSVEAPYSNQPQHF. The chain carries TRBV30 and TRBJ1-5; D is ambiguous. CDR3 length: 16 residues. Germline V gives CDR1 GTSNPN, CDR2 SVGIG (reference sequence). V lost 0 bases to trimming and J lost 0 bases, with 12 bases between them.